These 21 T cell receptor beta chains originate from one sample sequenced in a study of blood T cells in healthy people across ages. The authors ran a second PCR of about 6 to 12 cycles using a sample-barcoded 5' primer and a J-beta primer mix. TCRdb reprocessed the 5' RACE reads via MiXCR and lists one record per CDR3 protein. The sample carries approximately 850,000 distinct CDR3 sequences, under 55% recorded once. Material: blood. All receptors derive from a man aged 55 to 70 in good health.

The sample holds one count of this clonotype. A much larger clone sits a single nucleotide away, making a read error possible. J is TRBJ2-1 and V is TRBV4-3, with 8 bases identical to TRBD2. This CDR3 is 15 amino acids long. Germline V gene data show CDR1 as LGHNA and CDR2 as YSLEER. The ends lost 0 bases at V and 13 bases at J; junction bases unmatched: 11. CDR3 nucleotide sequence: TGCGCCAGCAGCCAAGATCTGACTAGCGTTGGGACCCAGTTCTTC. Translated, it gives CASSQDLTSVGTQFF.

This sequence joins TRBV7-9 and TRBJ1-1; TRBD1 matches at 7 bases. Per the germline V gene, CDR1 is SEHNR and CDR2 is FQNEAQ (reference sequence). Trimming at V came to 5 bases and at J to 1 base, leaving 7 bases not matched to a gene. The CDR3 contains 15 residues. CDR3 region: CASSDSGTANTEAFF. CDR3 coding DNA: TGTGCCAGCAGCGACTCCGGGACAGCGAACACTGAAGCTTTCTTT.

This clonotype was recorded only once. The chain couples TRBV9 to TRBJ2-1; the D gene could be TRBD1 or TRBD2 (5 bases each). Trimming cost V 0 bases and J 9 bases, with 16 bases left between them. The CDR3 spans 15 residues. Germline V lookup: CDR1 SGDLS, CDR2 YYNGEE. Here the CDR3 reads CASSVDLAGTIEQFF. As DNA, the CDR3 is TGTGCCAGCAGCGTAGATTTAGCTGGGACGATTGAGCAGTTCTTC.

For this clonotype: The junction does not match germline at one end; this may be a read error. The rearrangement joins TRBV10-3 to TRBJ1-2; D gene unclear. Per germline, CDR1 ENHRY and CDR2 SYGVKD. The CDR3 has 14 amino acids. CDR3: CAVSESPRNYGYTF. CDR3 nucleotide sequence: TGTGCCGTCAGTGAGTCGCCCCGAAACTATGGCTACACCTTC.

Notes on this clonotype: Since a much larger clone is just one base distant, this may be a read error. The chain recombines TRBV4-3 with TRBJ2-6, with 8 bases lining up with TRBD1. This CDR3 has 17 amino acids. Germline V CDR1 and CDR2: LGHNA, YSLEER. The CDR3: CANSQGQGYSGANVLTF. The CDR3, as DNA: TGCGCCAACAGCCAAGGACAGGGCTACTCTGGGGCCAACGTCCTGACTTTC.

The chain recombines TRBV12-3 or TRBV12-4 with TRBJ1-2; D might be TRBD1 (6 bases). The CDR3 length is 14 residues. V was clipped by 2 bases and J by 8 bases, with 15 bases between them. CDR3 loop: CASSLWNRVGGYTF. CDR3 nucleotides: TGTGCCAGCAGTTTATGGAACAGGGTGGGAGGCTACACCTTC.

This clonotype was counted at least ten times. V is TRBV5-5 and J is TRBJ2-3; D not resolved. Between the trimmed V and J ends, which lost 2 bases and 5 bases, there was a span of 9 bases. Germline assignment: CDR1 SGHKS and CDR2 YYEKEE (reference sequence). The CDR3 spans 13 residues. The CDR3 loop is CASSFGPEDTQYF. CDR3 DNA: TGTGCCAGCAGCTTTGGTCCAGAAGATACGCAGTATTTT.

This rearrangement joins TRBV12-3 or TRBV12-4 to TRBJ1-5; D ambiguous. V was shortened by 6 bases and J by 11 bases, with 11 bases between the two germline ends. The CDR3 contains 11 residues. Written as DNA, the CDR3 is TGTGCCAGCAGCTACAGCTTGGCCCAGCATTTT. Its translation is CASSYSLAQHF.

The V and J genes are TRBV6-5 and TRBJ1-4; TRBD1 aligns across 8 bases. V was clipped by 4 bases and J by 10 bases; unmatched bases: 11. This CDR3 has 15 amino acids. Looked up from germline, CDR1 is MNHEY and CDR2 is SVGAGI. The CDR3 DNA follows: TGTGCCAGCAGTTCCCTGGGACAGGCGGAGAGAAAACTGTTTTTT. Residues: CASSSLGQAERKLFF.

This clonotype was found many times. The rearrangement joins TRBV5-1 to TRBJ2-7; D ambiguous. The V gene's germline CDR1 is SGHRS and CDR2 YFSETQ. V dropped 1 base and J dropped 2 bases, with 13 bases sitting between them. The CDR3 loop spans 15 amino acids. CDR3 loop: CASSLFPARTYEQYF. CDR3 nucleotide sequence: TGCGCCAGCAGCTTGTTTCCCGCCAGAACCTACGAGCAGTACTTC.

The chain combines TRBV7-9 with TRBJ2-1, with D possibly called TRBD1 or TRBD2 (5 bases each). V lost 0 bases and J lost 10, with 13 bases in between. Germline lookup yields CDR1 SEHNR and CDR2 FQNEAQ (reference sequence). This CDR3 is 14 amino acids long. In DNA form, the CDR3 reads TGTGCCAGCAGCTTAGCGAGCCAGAGGGACGAGCAGTTCTTC. It yields the protein CASSLASQRDEQFF.

The chain links TRBV2 to TRBJ2-5; TRBD1 is a possible D gene (5 bases). The better agreement between TRBJ2-7 and the DNA end casts doubt on the J call. The CDR3 consists of 16 residues. Germline lookup yields CDR1 SNHLY and CDR2 FYNNEI. DNA of the CDR3: TGTGCCAGCAGTAAGCCCTCAACAGGTTGCTCCTACGAGCAGTACTTC. Its protein product is CASSKPSTGCSYEQYF.

This clonotype was seen a handful of times. V is TRBV4-3 and J is TRBJ2-7, with 10 bases lining up with TRBD1. This CDR3 has 15 residues. Germline assignment: CDR1 LGHNA and CDR2 YSLEER. J gave up 6 bases and V 0 bases, and 5 bases lay outside the gene matches. The CDR3 sequence is CASSQDGRTGGEQYF. CDR3 in DNA: TGCGCCAGCAGCCAAGATGGTCGGACAGGGGGCGAGCAGTACTTC.

This chain connects TRBV7-6 to TRBJ2-3; no clear D gene. The germline V gene has CDR1 SGHVS and CDR2 FNYEAQ. The CDR3 has 12 residues. The ends were cut back, 5 bases at V and 10 bases at J, with 13 bases in the middle. CDR3 sequence: CASSPMGKAQYF. The CDR3 DNA reads TGTGCCAGCAGCCCTATGGGGAAAGCGCAGTATTTT.

This clonotype was counted between two and nine times. The rearrangement links TRBV27 to TRBJ2-2; perhaps TRBD2 as D (6 bases). V was pared by 5 bases and J by 1 base, with 17 bases between. This CDR3 contains 17 residues. Germline CDR1 and CDR2: MNHEY and SMNVEV (reference sequence). The CDR3 sequence: CASSRQAWRENTGELFF. CDR3 nucleotides: TGTGCCAGCAGTAGGCAGGCATGGAGGGAGAACACCGGGGAGCTGTTTTTT.

The chain uses TRBV3-1 and TRBJ1-5, with 7 positions matching TRBD1. Trimming at V came to 1 base and at J to 7 bases, leaving 4 bases not matched to a gene. This CDR3 is 14 amino acids long. The germline V gene encodes CDR1 LGHDT and CDR2 YNNKEL (reference sequence). The CDR3 region has the DNA TGTGCCAGCAGCCAAGCAGGGGGGGGGCAGCCCCAGCATTTT. The encoded protein is CASSQAGGGQPQHF.

The CDR3 sequence is CASSQESGSPYEQYF. As DNA, the CDR3 is TGCGCCAGCAGCCAAGAAAGCGGGTCACCCTACGAGCAGTACTTC. This sequence joins TRBV4-1 and TRBJ2-7; possible D gene TRBD2, 6 bases. CDR1 is MGHRA, CDR2 YSYEKL, per germline. V gave up 0 bases and J gave up 2 bases, with 11 bases separating them. This CDR3 has 15 residues.

The chain has TRBV12-5 and TRBJ2-5; D may be TRBD2 (6 bases). This CDR3 comprises 13 residues. V lost 6 bases to trimming and J lost 11 bases, with 19 bases between them. CDR1 and CDR2 from the germline V gene are LGHNT and FRNRAP. This CDR3 is CASGPRGISEQYF. DNA of the CDR3: TGTGCTAGTGGCCCTCGGGGGATCAGTGAGCAGTACTTC.

The table lists this clonotype with a few counts. One end of the junction is discordant with germline, which a read error may explain. The V and J genes are TRBV7-2 and TRBJ2-1; tentative D call: TRBD2 (7 bases). The length of the CDR3 is 15 residues. Germline V gene data show CDR1 as SGHTA and CDR2 as FQGNSA. The CDR3 coding sequence is TGTGCCAGCAGGTTCCGGGGGGCCAACTACGATGAGCAGTTCTTC. Translated: CASRFRGANYDEQFF.

This clonotype has just a few counts. The gene calls are TRBV9 and TRBJ1-2; tentatively, D is TRBD1 (6 bases). The CDR3 extends over 14 amino acids. Germline CDR1 SGDLS, CDR2 YYNGEE. V was cut by 0 bases and J by 4 bases, with 10 bases left in between. The CDR3 is CASSVATGVYGYTF. Here the CDR3 DNA reads TGTGCCAGCAGCGTAGCGACAGGCGTCTATGGCTACACCTTC.

This clonotype was found a few times. The chain couples TRBV7-9 to TRBJ1-6; 8 nucleotides match TRBD1. There are 18 residues in the CDR3. V shed 6 bases, J shed 0 bases, and the junction held 10 bases outside the gene matches. Germline lookup yields CDR1 SEHNR and CDR2 FQNEAQ (reference sequence). The CDR3 here is CASRADRGFGSYNSPLHF. Here the CDR3 DNA reads TGTGCCAGCAGAGCAGACAGGGGATTCGGCTCCTATAATTCACCCCTCCACTTT.